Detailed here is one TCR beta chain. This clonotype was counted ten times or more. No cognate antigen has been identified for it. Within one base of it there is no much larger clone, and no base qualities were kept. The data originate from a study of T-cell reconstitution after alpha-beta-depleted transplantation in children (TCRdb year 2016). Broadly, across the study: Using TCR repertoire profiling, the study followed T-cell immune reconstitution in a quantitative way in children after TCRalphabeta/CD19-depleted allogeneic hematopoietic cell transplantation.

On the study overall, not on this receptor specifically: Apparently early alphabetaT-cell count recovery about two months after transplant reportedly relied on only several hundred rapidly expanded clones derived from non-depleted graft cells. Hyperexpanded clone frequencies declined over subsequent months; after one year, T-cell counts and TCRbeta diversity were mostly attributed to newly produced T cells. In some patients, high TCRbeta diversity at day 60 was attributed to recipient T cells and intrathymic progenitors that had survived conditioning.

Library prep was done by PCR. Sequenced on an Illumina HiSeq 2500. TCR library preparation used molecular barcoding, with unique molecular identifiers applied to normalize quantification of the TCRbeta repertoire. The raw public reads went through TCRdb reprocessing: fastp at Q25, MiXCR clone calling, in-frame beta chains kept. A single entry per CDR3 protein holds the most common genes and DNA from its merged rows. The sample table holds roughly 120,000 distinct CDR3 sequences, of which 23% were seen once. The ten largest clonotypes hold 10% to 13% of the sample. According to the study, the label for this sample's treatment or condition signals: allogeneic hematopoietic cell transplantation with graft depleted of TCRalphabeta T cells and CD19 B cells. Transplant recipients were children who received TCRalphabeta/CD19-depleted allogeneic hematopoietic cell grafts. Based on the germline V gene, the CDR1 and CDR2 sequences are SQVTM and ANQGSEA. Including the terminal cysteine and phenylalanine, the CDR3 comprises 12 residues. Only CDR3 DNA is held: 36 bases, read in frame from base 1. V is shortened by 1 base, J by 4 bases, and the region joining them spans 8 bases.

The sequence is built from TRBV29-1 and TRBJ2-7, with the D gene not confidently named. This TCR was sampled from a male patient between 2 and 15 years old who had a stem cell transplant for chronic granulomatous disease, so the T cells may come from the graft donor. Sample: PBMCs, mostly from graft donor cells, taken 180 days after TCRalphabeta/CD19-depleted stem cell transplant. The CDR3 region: CSVEGVGYEQYF. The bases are TGCAGCGTTGAAGGTGTTGGGTACGAGCAGTACTTC.